Listed below are T cell receptor beta chains from one sample, sequenced in a study of shared clonotypes between healthy human individuals. Profiling relied on immunoSEQ multiplex PCR, and the TCRdb table lists in-frame clones only, not all of them. The sample holds about 1 million clones; 70% to 80% are singletons and the top ten take over 1.3%. The sample consisted of memory CD4+ T cells sorted from blood. The receptors come from a man between 18 and 29 years old in good health. Each CDR3 is given without its conserved first and last residue.

CDR3 protein: ASSWGPPGKNIQY
V gene: TRBV6-5

CDR3 protein: ASSSGLLSYNEQF
V gene: TRBV7-9

CDR3 protein: ASSLGGQTLPQH
V gene: TRBV7-2

CDR3 protein: AWSVGGAGRGYT
V gene: TRBV30

CDR3 protein: ASSASSAYGYT
V gene: TRBV9

CDR3 protein: ASSSVHSGNTIY
V gene: TRBV27

CDR3 protein: ASRKQGLGEQY
V gene: TRBV28

CDR3 protein: SVGSSGTNTGELF
V gene: TRBV29-1

CDR3 protein: ASSPTGQLSNTIY
V gene: TRBV27

CDR3 protein: ASSGLGRREQF
V gene: TRBV11-2

CDR3 protein: ASSSTGVTGYT
V gene: TRBV7-9

CDR3 protein: ASSLVGPVGRGGETQY
V gene: TRBV11-3

CDR3 protein: ASSKGPAQDQY
V gene: TRBV7-6

CDR3 protein: AWTRADRASSPLH
V gene: TRBV30

CDR3 protein: ASSPGSGKSYEQY
V gene: TRBV7-2